This entry is about one TCR beta chain. V gave up 0 bases and J gave up 7 bases; unmatched junction bases: 11. This CDR3 is 15 amino acids long. The germline V gene encodes CDR1 GTSNPN and CDR2 SVGIG (reference sequence). This sample is part of a study of blood T cell repertoires in COVID-19. On the study more broadly: Samples representing acute and convalescent COVID-19 were sourced from the United States, Italy and Spain.

In the study's own analysis: Estimates of nucleated cell counts were drawn from the amplification of reference gene primers. Assay: immunoSEQ multiplex PCR; the TCRdb copy retains only in-frame clones and omits some. V and J calls and clone size follow that table, whereas D and trimming were derived from the DNA. The sample lists roughly 300,000 clones, 86% seen once, with about 12% in the top ten. This clonotype was sampled from a woman aged 25 to 39 with COVID-19, enrolled during active disease. The chain couples TRBV30 to TRBJ1-2, with 7 bases matching TRBD1. Input material: peripheral blood. CDR3 in DNA: TGTGCCTGGAGTGTGGTTTCAGGGGGACACAGTGGCTACACCTTC. Translation gives CAWSVVSGGHSGYTF.